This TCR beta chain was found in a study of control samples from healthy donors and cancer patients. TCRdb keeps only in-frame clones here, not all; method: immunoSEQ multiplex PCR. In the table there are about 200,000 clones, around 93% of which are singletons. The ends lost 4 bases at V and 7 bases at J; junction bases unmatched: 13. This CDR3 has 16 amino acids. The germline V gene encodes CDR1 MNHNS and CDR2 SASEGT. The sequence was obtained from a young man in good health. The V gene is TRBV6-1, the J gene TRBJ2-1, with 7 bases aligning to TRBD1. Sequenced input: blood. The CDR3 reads CASSAQPGQQANEQFF. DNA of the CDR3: TGTGCCAGCAGTGCGCAACCGGGACAGCAAGCAAATGAGCAGTTCTTC.